The sequence of this TCR beta chain was determined in a study of CD4 and CD8 cells across lung adenocarcinoma regions. Germline CDR1 KGHDR, CDR2 SFDVKD. This CDR3 is 13 amino acids long. TCRdb redid the calling of the PCR reads with MiXCR, one entry per CDR3 protein. The table has 6,500 to 9,500 distinct CDR3 sequences, 35% to 45% seen once. The TCR was taken from a male donor with lung adenocarcinoma. The CD4 and CD8 labels of this study may be unreliable. The V call is TRBV24-1, the J call TRBJ2-4, with D unclear. The DNA end is more similar to TRBJ2-5, so the J call may be wrong. Sequencing input: CD4+ T cells from the margin of a lung tumor. CDR3 bases: TGTGCCACCAGTGCTCCGTGCTCCGAGACCCAGTACTTC. Residues: CATSAPCSETQYF.